Listed below are T cell receptor beta chains from one sample, sequenced in a study of neurological immune-mediated disorders. One entry per CDR3 protein results from TCRdb running MiXCR on the 5' RACE reads. The repertoire holds 80,000 to 85,000 distinct CDR3 sequences, with 2% to 3% as singletons. Material for sequencing was PBMCs. The receptor set was obtained from a woman aged 25 to 39 with multiple sclerosis. Each CDR3 is given with its conserved first and last residue. Each record gives: J gene, D gene, clone size, V gene, CDR3 DNA, CDR3 protein. The D gene is left open where the match is weak. Part of the rows lack a size; the others show once, few, many or a class for expanded clones.

TRBJ1-1 - many TRBV7-2 TGTGCCAGCAGGAGACAGGAGGGTGAAGCTTTCTTT CASRRQEGEAFF
TRBJ2-7 - many TRBV20-1 TGCAGTGCTAGAGCCCCGGGATCCCCATACGAGCAGTACTTC CSARAPGSPYEQYF
TRBJ1-2 TRBD1 many TRBV20-1 TGCAGTGCGGATACCGGGACAGGTCCTTCCGGCTACACCTTC CSADTGTGPSGYTF
TRBJ2-7 TRBD1 many TRBV7-9 TGTGCCAGCAGCTCCCAGGACAGGGCCTACGAGCAGTACTTC CASSSQDRAYEQYF
TRBJ2-7 TRBD1 many TRBV20-1 TGCAGTGCTAGAGTCCCGGGACAGGGGTTCGAGCAGTACTTC CSARVPGQGFEQYF
TRBJ2-2 - many TRBV18 TGTGCCAGCTCAGGCCAAGTTGCGAACACCGGGGAGCTGTTTTTT CASSGQVANTGELFF
TRBJ2-1 - many TRBV12-3/TRBV12-4 TGTGCCAGCACCGAGGACTTTCGGAGGCACAATGAGCAGTTCTTC CASTEDFRRHNEQFF
TRBJ2-1 TRBD1 many TRBV15 TGTGCCACCAGCAGTCAAATTGGGACAGAGGATTACAATGAGCAGTTCTTC CATSSQIGTEDYNEQFF
TRBJ1-3 - many TRBV5-8 TGTGCCAGCAACATCAAGGACGGGGTCTCTGGAAACACCATATATTTT CASNIKDGVSGNTIYF
TRBJ2-1 TRBD2 many TRBV7-2 TGTGCCAGCAGCCAAGCCGGGACTAGCGCCTACAATGAGCAGTTCTTC CASSQAGTSAYNEQFF
TRBJ2-5 TRBD2 many TRBV20-1 TGCAGTGCTAGCCCGGGACTAGAAGAGACCCAGTACTTC CSASPGLEETQYF
TRBJ2-6 - many TRBV7-2 TGTGCCAGCAGCGTAGGACTTGGGATTGGTGGGGCCAACGTCCTGACTTTC CASSVGLGIGGANVLTF
TRBJ2-4 TRBD2 many TRBV5-1 TGCGCCAGCAGCGGAGCGGGGATAGCCAAAAACATTCAGTACTTC CASSGAGIAKNIQYF
TRBJ2-3 TRBD2 many TRBV20-1 TGCAGTGCTAGTCCGAGAGGCGGGAGATCAATAGATACGCAGTATTTT CSASPRGGRSIDTQYF
TRBJ1-1 - - TRBV20-1 TGCAGTGCTTCCAACACGATATTACTATCTGAAGCTTTCTTT CSASNTILLSEAFF
TRBJ2-3 TRBD1 few TRBV14 TGTGCCAGCAGTCCCGGGACAGGGACCTCGGGAGATACGCAGTATTTT CASSPGTGTSGDTQYF
TRBJ1-1 - many TRBV5-1 TGCGCCAGCAGGTATACGGGGCTAAGGGACACTGAAGCTTTCTTT CASRYTGLRDTEAFF
TRBJ2-1 - many TRBV29-1 TGCAGCGTTGAGGGGGAGGTCCCCCCTGAGCAGTTCTTC CSVEGEVPPEQFF
TRBJ1-1 TRBD1 many TRBV4-1 TGCGCCAGCAGCCAAGAGACAGGGGGCACGGTGACTTTCTTT CASSQETGGTVTFF
TRBJ1-2 - many TRBV3-1 TGTGCCAGCAGCCAGGTAAACCTCAGGGAAGGCTACACCTTC CASSQVNLREGYTF
TRBJ1-4 - many TRBV28 TGTGCCAGCAATAACCAGGGTCTTTCTAATGAAAAACTGTTTTTT CASNNQGLSNEKLFF
TRBJ1-1 - many TRBV5-1 TGCGCCAGCAGCTTGGGGAGGGGGGGAGGCACTGAAGCTTTCTTT CASSLGRGGGTEAFF
TRBJ2-2 TRBD2 many TRBV5-1 TGCGCCAGCAGCCCGGGACTAGCTGTATCCGGGGAGCTGTTTTTT CASSPGLAVSGELFF
TRBJ2-7 TRBD2 many TRBV20-1 TGCAGTGCTAGAGATTTCGAGCGGGAGAACTCCTACGAGCAGTACTTC CSARDFERENSYEQYF
TRBJ1-1 - many TRBV5-6 TGTGCCAGCACCTTTGTGAACACTGAAGCTTTCTTT CASTFVNTEAFF
TRBJ2-6 - many TRBV5-1 TGCGCCAGCACCTCTCTCCCGTCCGGGGCCAACGTCCTGACTTTC CASTSLPSGANVLTF
TRBJ2-1 - many TRBV7-6 TGTGCCAGCAGCTTAAATCGGGCGTTGAGCTCCTACAATGAGCAGTTCTTC CASSLNRALSSYNEQFF
TRBJ2-1 - many TRBV15 TGTGCCACCAGCAGCGGACGGGACAATGAGCAGTTCTTC CATSSGRDNEQFF
TRBJ2-1 TRBD2 many TRBV20-1 TGCAGTGCTAGAGTTGGAGCGGGAGAGAAGGAGCAGTTCTTC CSARVGAGEKEQFF
TRBJ1-1 - many TRBV9 TGTGCCAGCAGCACAGCTCAAGACCGTCCGGGGAGCACTGAAGCTTTCTTT CASSTAQDRPGSTEAFF
TRBJ2-1 TRBD2 many TRBV4-3 TGCGCCAGCAGCCAAGGGAGCGGGAGGCCCTACAATGAGCAGTTCTTC CASSQGSGRPYNEQFF
TRBJ2-2 TRBD2 many TRBV20-1 TGCAGTGCTAGAGACTCTAGCGGGGGTACCGGGGAGCTGTTTTTT CSARDSSGGTGELFF
TRBJ2-7 TRBD2 many TRBV20-1 TGCAGTGTTATATCCCACGGGAGGGCCTACGAGCAGTACTTC CSVISHGRAYEQYF
TRBJ2-1 TRBD1 many TRBV7-6 TGTGCCAGCAGCCCACGAACGGGACAGGGGATGAATGAGCAGTTCTTC CASSPRTGQGMNEQFF
TRBJ1-2 - many TRBV5-4 TGTGCCAGCAGCTTGGGTGGTGTACAGTCCAGGGGTTTCTACACCTTC CASSLGGVQSRGFYTF
TRBJ1-4 TRBD1 many TRBV12-3/TRBV12-4 TGTGCCAGCAGTTTCCGACAGGGGGACGAAAAACTGTTTTTT CASSFRQGDEKLFF
TRBJ2-3 - many TRBV7-9 TGTGCCAGCAGTTTTGGGAGTACGCAGTATTTT CASSFGSTQYF
TRBJ2-7 - many TRBV28 TGTGCCAGCATCGGACATCTCGATCGGTACAACGAGCAGTACTTC CASIGHLDRYNEQYF
TRBJ2-5 - many TRBV12-3/TRBV12-4 TGTGCCAGCAGTTTGGTCTCACCCGGAGAGACCCAGTACTTC CASSLVSPGETQYF
TRBJ2-7 TRBD1 many TRBV5-1 TGCGCCAGCAGCAGAAGAATGGAACGCGGACAGGCGACTACCTACGAGCAGTACTTC CASSRRMERGQATTYEQYF
TRBJ1-2 - many TRBV27 TGTGCCAGCAGTTTACAGGGGATCGGCTACACCTTC CASSLQGIGYTF
TRBJ1-3 - many TRBV7-2 TGTGCCAGCAGCCCAACGGTCGGGAACACCATATATTTT CASSPTVGNTIYF
TRBJ1-2 TRBD1 many TRBV6-5 TGTGCCAGCAGTGTAAGGGGACAGTACTATGGCTACACCTTC CASSVRGQYYGYTF
TRBJ2-5 - many TRBV29-1 TGCAGCGTAGTACAACGGACAGCAGAGACCCAGTACTTC CSVVQRTAETQYF
TRBJ2-7 TRBD1 many TRBV28 TGTGCCAGCAGTCCCGGGACAGGGCTTATAGGAGGGACCTACGAGCAGTACTTC CASSPGTGLIGGTYEQYF
TRBJ1-6 - many TRBV20-1 TGCAGTGCCGCACCTACAGGGTTCAATTCACCCCTCCACTTT CSAAPTGFNSPLHF
TRBJ2-7 - many TRBV7-3 TGTGCCAGCCCGAGGGGCGCTTCCTACGAGCAGTACTTC CASPRGASYEQYF
TRBJ2-7 TRBD1 many TRBV9 TGTGCCAGCAGCGAGGGACAGGGTTCCTACGAGCAGTACTTC CASSEGQGSYEQYF
TRBJ1-5 - many TRBV12-3/TRBV12-4 TGTGCCAGCAGTTTAGTCTATCAGCCCCAGCATTTT CASSLVYQPQHF
TRBJ1-2 - many TRBV4-3 TGCGCCAGCAGCCAAGGTCCGGGATCCTATGGCTACACCTTC CASSQGPGSYGYTF
TRBJ2-5 - many TRBV20-1 TGCAGTGCTAGCTTCCTGCAGACCCAGTACTTC CSASFLQTQYF
TRBJ1-5 - many TRBV6-2/TRBV6-3 TGTGCCAGCAGTTACCCGATTCAGCCCCAGCATTTT CASSYPIQPQHF
TRBJ2-7 - many TRBV7-7 TGTGCTAGCAGCTTAGAATCTAGATCCGAGCAGTACTTC CASSLESRSEQYF
TRBJ2-7 - many TRBV20-1 TGCAGTGCTAGCCGGACAGCCTACGAGCAGTACTTC CSASRTAYEQYF